This TCR beta chain was recorded in a study of blood T cell repertoires in COVID-19. Whole-study context: Acute and convalescent COVID-19 specimens originated in the United States, Italy and Spain.

The CDR3 runs to 15 residues. Trimming pared 4 bases from V and 5 bases from J, leaving 16 bases between. From germline, CDR1 is KGHDR and CDR2 SFDVKD. In the authors' methods: Estimation of nucleated cell counts relied on the amplification of reference gene primers. The assay was immunoSEQ multiplex PCR, and TCRdb's table has in-frame clones only and misses some. That table furnishes V, J and clone size, whereas the DNA furnished D and trimming. The sample yields 350,000 or so clones, about nine tenths seen once. Exposed volunteers were people who met a COVID-19 case within 2 weeks before study entry.

The receptor's source is a woman under 40 who had been exposed to COVID-19. The sequenced sample consisted of PBMCs or T cells enriched from blood (not recorded which). V gene TRBV24-1 combines with J gene TRBJ2-5; a possible D gene is TRBD2 (5 bases). CDR3 DNA sequence: TGTGCCACCAGTGACCCCCCGCCAAGGGAGGAGACCCAGTACTTC. It yields the protein CATSDPPPREETQYF.